The 32 T cell receptor beta chains below were found in one sample sequenced in a study of type 1 and type 2 diabetes patients (dated by TCRdb to 2016 to 2017). TCRdb names Illumina MiSeq as the instrument used. Genomic DNA from sorted T cell subsets was used as template for TCRbeta CDR3 amplification. Multiplex PCR with 30 forward and 13 reverse primers amplified the TCRbeta CDR3 region. TCRdb's own reprocessing of the public reads used fastp at Q25 and MiXCR and kept productive beta chains. Here each entry gathers all rows of one CDR3 protein and keeps the most common genes and DNA. This sample is represented by 250,000 or so distinct CDR3 sequences; 40% to 50% of them were singletons. Roughly an eighth of the sample comes from the top ten. The specimen sequenced was peripheral blood mononuclear cells (PBMCs). These receptors were collected from a man aged 18 to 30 with type 2 diabetes.

V usage is TRBV10-1 and J usage is TRBJ2-3; either TRBD1 or TRBD2 may fit D (5 bases each). CDR1 is WNHNN, CDR2 SYGVQD, per germline (reference sequence). V lost 4 bases and J 6 bases, leaving 14 bases between the germline ends. This CDR3 contains 14 residues. The CDR3 nucleotides are TGCGCCAGCAGTGTGTCGCCGGGGACCGATACGCAGTATTTT. This sequence encodes CASSVSPGTDTQYF.

In regard to this clonotype: Since a much larger clone is just one base distant, this may be a read error. The V call is TRBV25-1, the J call TRBJ2-7, with a possible D match to TRBD1 (6 bases). V shed 1 base and J shed 2 bases, with 6 bases lying between them. The CDR3 spans 13 residues. The germline V gene encodes CDR1 MGHDK and CDR2 SYGVNS. The CDR3 nucleotides are TGTGCCAGCAGTGAATGGGGGCCCTACGAGCAGTACTTC. It encodes CASSEWGPYEQYF.

This clonotype was observed a few times. The J gene is TRBJ2-1, the V gene TRBV2; D could derive from TRBD1 or TRBD2 (7 bases each). Trimming took off 7 bases at V and 1 base at J, with 14 bases between the two ends. Germline V gene data show CDR1 as SNHLY and CDR2 as FYNNEI. CDR3 length: 15 amino acids. This chain's CDR3 is CASTQGGLSYNEQFF. CDR3 bases: TGTGCCAGCACCCAGGGGGGGCTATCCTACAATGAGCAGTTCTTC.

The chain uses TRBV9 and TRBJ2-2; 10 nucleotides match TRBD2. This CDR3 comprises 20 residues. Germline-derived CDR1 and CDR2 are SGDLS and YYNGEE. J was trimmed by 5 bases and V by 0 bases; bases with no gene match: 16. This CDR3 is CASSVDVRVSSGSRTGELFF. The DNA for the CDR3 is TGTGCCAGCAGCGTAGATGTCCGGGTTTCTAGCGGGAGTAGGACCGGGGAGCTGTTTTTT.

The rearrangement joins TRBV28 to TRBJ2-1; perhaps D is TRBD1 or TRBD2 (5 bases each). The CDR3 sequence is 14 residues long. Germline CDR1 reads MDHEN; CDR2 reads SYDVKM. CDR3 bases: TGTGCATTGTCCGGGGCGCCGGTATACAATGAGCAGTTCTTC. Encoded protein: CALSGAPVYNEQFF.

This clonotype was found a few times. CDR3 sequence: CASSATGESGGYTF. The CDR3 DNA sequence: TGTGCCAGCAGCGCCACGGGAGAATCGGGTGGCTACACCTTC. V and J are TRBV7-8 and TRBJ1-2; D uncertain. Germline V gene sequence: CDR1 SGHVS, CDR2 FQNEAQ. Between the trimmed V and J ends, which lost 5 bases and 7 bases, there was a span of 17 bases. The CDR3 totals 14 residues.

V gene TRBV30 combines with J gene TRBJ1-4, with D unresolved. The germline CDR1 and CDR2 sequences are GTSNPN and SVGIG (reference sequence). Trimming took off 6 bases at V and 4 bases at J, with 15 bases between the two ends. The CDR3 totals 14 residues. CDR3 nucleotide sequence: TGTGCCTGCGGCTCTGTTGACCGTAATGAAAAACTGTTTTTT. Amino acid sequence: CACGSVDRNEKLFF.

This clonotype was observed a handful of times. This chain links TRBV12-3 or TRBV12-4 with TRBJ2-7; D call uncertain. V lost 6 bases and J 2 bases, leaving 11 bases between the germline ends. This CDR3 has 13 residues. CDR3 DNA: TGTGCCAGCAGCATAACAGAAACCTACGAGCAGTACTTC. This translates into CASSITETYEQYF.

The table lists this clonotype with a count of one. The chain carries TRBV7-6 and TRBJ1-4; D might be TRBD1 (6 bases). The CDR3 spans 15 residues. V was pared by 1 base and J by 6 bases, with 12 bases between. CDR1 and CDR2 (germline): SGHVS, FNYEAQ. The CDR3 is CASSLVPRGDEKLFF. The CDR3, as DNA: TGTGCCAGCAGCTTAGTCCCCAGGGGTGATGAAAAACTGTTTTTT.

This clonotype was picked up a small number of times. This chain links TRBV28 with TRBJ1-1; tentative D call: TRBD1 (5 bases). The CDR3 covers 11 residues. CDR1 and CDR2 from the germline V gene are MDHEN and SYDVKM. Trimming pared 9 bases from V and 1 base from J, leaving 6 bases between. The CDR3 DNA reads TGTGCCAGTCAGGGGAACACTGAAGCTTTCTTT. Translated: CASQGNTEAFF. The full variable domain, with the rest looked up from reference TRBV28 and TRBJ1-1, is DVKVTQSSRYLVKRTGEKVFLECVQDMDHENMFWYRQDPGLGLRLIYFSYDVKMKEKGDIPEGYSVSREKKERFSLILESASTNQTSMYLCASQGNTEAFFGQGTRLTVV.

This rearrangement joins TRBV13 to TRBJ2-7, with 10 bases that match TRBD2. This CDR3 region has 17 residues. Germline loops: CDR1 PRHDT, CDR2 FYEKMQ (reference sequence). The J segment lost 2 bases and the V segment lost 5 bases, leaving 12 bases of the junction unmatched. The CDR3 loop is CASSQVASGRATYEQYF. The CDR3 DNA reads TGTGCCAGCAGCCAAGTTGCTAGCGGGAGAGCTACCTACGAGCAGTACTTC. The full variable domain, its missing parts supplied by reference TRBV13 and TRBJ2-7, is AAGVIQSPRHLIKEKRETATLKCYPIPRHDTVYWYQQGPGQDPQFLISFYEKMQSDKGSIPDRFSAQQFSDYHSELNMSSLELGDSALYFCASSQVASGRATYEQYFGPGTRLTVT.

V is TRBV4-1 and J is TRBJ1-5, with D perhaps TRBD1 (6 bases). The germline gives CDR1 MGHRA, CDR2 YSYEKL. This CDR3 spans 13 amino acids. V gave up 3 bases and J gave up 4 bases, with 7 bases separating them. The CDR3 protein is CASSQTGNQPQHF. DNA of the CDR3: TGCGCCAGCAGCCAGACAGGTAATCAGCCCCAGCATTTT.

On this clonotype: Lacking the conserved final phenylalanine or tryptophan, this CDR3 likely reflects a read error. The chain employs TRBV2 and TRBJ1-2; 8 nucleotides agree with TRBD1. CDR3 length: 13 amino acids. With 6 bases clipped from V and 5 bases from J, the junction kept 5 bases outside the gene matches. Germline V gives CDR1 SNHLY, CDR2 FYNNEI. The CDR3, as DNA: TGTGCCAGCAGGACCGACAGGGGATATGGCTACACCCTC. Its protein is CASRTDRGYGYTL.

This clonotype was counted between two and nine times. The chain links TRBV2 to TRBJ2-3; 8 bases align to TRBD1. Germline values: CDR1 SNHLY, CDR2 FYNNEI. The trim removed 5 bases at V and 5 bases at J, leaving 3 bases unmatched. This CDR3 spans 13 amino acids. The CDR3 region is CASSKQGGDTQYF. The CDR3 DNA sequence: TGTGCCAGCAGTAAACAGGGGGGAGATACGCAGTATTTT.

This clonotype was seen more than once but under ten times. The chain uses TRBV7-6 and TRBJ2-5; TRBD2 is a possible D gene (5 bases). V was cut by 5 bases and J by 5 bases, with 12 bases left in between. Germline V lookup: CDR1 SGHVS, CDR2 FNYEAQ. CDR3 size: 13 residues. For the CDR3, the DNA is TGTGCCAGCAGCCGGACTCTCGCGGAGACCCAGTACTTC. Translating it yields CASSRTLAETQYF.

The chain uses TRBV7-9 and TRBJ1-1; D is unclear. Per the germline V gene, CDR1 is SEHNR and CDR2 is FQNEAQ (reference sequence). The CDR3 has 12 residues. Trimming removed 4 bases from V and 6 bases from J, with 9 bases in between. Here the CDR3 DNA reads TGTGCCAGCAGCTCTCCCCTCTCTGAAGCTTTCTTT. Its protein product is CASSSPLSEAFF.

The CDR3 nucleotides read TGTGCCAGCAGCATCGCGGGCACAGATACGCAGTATTTT. Its protein is CASSIAGTDTQYF. The genes are TRBV28 and TRBJ2-3; D call uncertain. The CDR3 runs to 13 residues. The V and J ends lost 6 bases and 1 base respectively, with 8 bases between them. CDR1 is MDHEN, CDR2 SYDVKM, per germline.

This clonotype was recorded a few times. The gene calls are TRBV2 and TRBJ1-1; D unclear. The CDR3 is made up of 10 amino acids. Germline CDR1 is SNHLY and CDR2 is FYNNEI. V dropped 6 bases and J dropped 7 bases, with 6 bases sitting between them. The CDR3 nucleotides read TGTGCCAGCAGGCGGGGTGAAGCTTTCTTT. This gives the protein CASRRGEAFF.

This rearrangement joins TRBV11-2 to TRBJ1-4, with no clear D. The CDR3 has 14 residues. CDR1 and CDR2 (germline): SGHAT, FQNNGV. V lost 6 bases, J lost 8 bases, and 16 bases lay in between. This CDR3 reads CASRSLGVREKLFF. CDR3 coding DNA: TGTGCCAGCAGATCCCTTGGGGTCAGAGAAAAACTGTTTTTT.

This chain joins TRBV20-1 and TRBJ1-1, with D possibly matching TRBD1 (5 bases). V was shortened by 3 bases and J by 9 bases, with 17 bases between the two germline ends. CDR1 DFQATT and CDR2 SNEGSKA come from the germline V gene (reference sequence). The CDR3 consists of 13 residues. The chain's CDR3 is CSARQRPGYQAFF. The CDR3 nucleotides are TGCAGTGCTAGGCAGAGGCCAGGGTATCAAGCTTTCTTT.

The chain links TRBV30 to TRBJ2-2; possible D gene TRBD1, 6 bases. Germline loops: CDR1 GTSNPN, CDR2 SVGIG (reference sequence). Trimming removed 4 bases from V and 5 bases from J, with 14 bases in between. The CDR3 runs 14 residues. The chain's CDR3 is CAWTGVSPTGELFF. The CDR3 DNA follows: TGTGCCTGGACAGGGGTTAGCCCAACCGGGGAGCTGTTTTTT.

On this clonotype itself: One junction end disagrees with the germline gene, perhaps due to a read error. The chain couples TRBV7-2 to TRBJ1-1; D ambiguous. The CDR3 runs to 13 residues. Germline CDR1 reads SGHTA; CDR2 reads FQGNSA. The CDR3 DNA follows: TGTGTCAGCAGCCCTCCCCTCAAAGATGAAGCTTTCTTT. It is translated as CVSSPPLKDEAFF.

This clonotype has only a few counts. The chain combines TRBV7-2 with TRBJ2-3, with no clear D. CDR3 length: 14 residues. The germline CDR1 and CDR2 sequences are SGHTA and FQGNSA. The ends were cut back, 5 bases at V and 8 bases at J, with 17 bases in the middle. CDR3 in amino acids: CASSPAETLATQYF. The CDR3 DNA follows: TGTGCCAGCAGCCCAGCTGAGACGTTAGCTACGCAGTATTTT.

Only a few counts were recorded for this clonotype. J is TRBJ2-6 and V is TRBV7-2; 15 bases agree with TRBD2. Germline CDR1 is SGHTA and CDR2 is FQGNSA. This CDR3 has 20 amino acids. Trimming at V came to 0 bases and at J to 1 base, leaving 4 bases not matched to a gene. The CDR3 nucleotides are TGTGCCAGCAGCTTAGCCGGACTAGCGGGAGGGCCGTCTGGGGCCAACGTCCTGACTTTC. Its translation: CASSLAGLAGGPSGANVLTF.

The CDR3 spells CASSTSSTDTQYF. CDR3 bases: TGTGCCAGTAGCACCTCTAGCACAGATACGCAGTATTTT. The gene calls are TRBV19 and TRBJ2-3; D is unclear. Germline V gene data show CDR1 as LNHDA and CDR2 as SQIVND (reference sequence). Trimming cost V 6 bases and J 0 bases, with 7 bases left between them. The CDR3 is 13 residues long.

J is TRBJ1-4 and V is TRBV5-1; a weak D match, TRBD1 (5 bases). The CDR3 covers 16 residues. The ends were cut back, 0 bases at V and 2 bases at J, with 11 bases in the middle. Germline loops: CDR1 SGHRS, CDR2 YFSETQ. This CDR3 reads CASSLETDTTNEKLFF. The CDR3 bases are TGCGCCAGCAGCTTGGAGACGGACACTACTAATGAAAAACTGTTTTTT.

This clonotype has only a few counts. The gene calls are TRBV5-1 and TRBJ1-1, with 8 bases aligning to TRBD1. This CDR3 is 16 amino acids long. V trimming: 2 bases; J trimming: 6 bases; junction bases outside the gene matches: 12. CDR1 and CDR2 (germline): SGHRS, YFSETQ. CDR3 bases: TGCGCCAGCAGCTTATATGTACAGACAGGGGTCGCTGAAGCTTTCTTT. Translation: CASSLYVQTGVAEAFF.

In its sample, this clonotype was seen a few times. This chain joins TRBV20-1 and TRBJ1-6; the D gene is possibly TRBD1 (6 bases). V lost 5 bases to trimming and J lost 6 bases, with 8 bases between them. The CDR3 loop spans 12 amino acids. Germline values: CDR1 DFQATT, CDR2 SNEGSKA (reference sequence). This CDR3 is CSAQDSNSPLHF. The CDR3 coding sequence is TGCAGTGCTCAGGACAGTAATTCACCCCTCCACTTT.

This rearrangement joins TRBV6-4 to TRBJ2-5; TRBD1 aligns across 7 bases. This CDR3 is 14 amino acids long. V was pared by 6 bases and J by 2 bases, with 6 bases of the junction left unmatched. The germline V gene has CDR1 MRHNA and CDR2 SNTAGT. The CDR3 nucleotides read TGTGCCAGCAGCGACGGACAGGAACAAGAGACCCAGTACTTC. Its translation is CASSDGQEQETQYF.

The gene calls are TRBV20-1 and TRBJ2-2; 9 bases fit TRBD2. Trimming cost V 6 bases and J 4 bases; bases outside gene matches: 6. CDR3 length: 14 amino acids. Per the germline V gene, CDR1 is DFQATT and CDR2 is SNEGSKA (reference sequence). The CDR3 sequence: CSARTSGLTGELFF. In DNA, the CDR3 is TGCAGTGCCAGAACTAGCGGGCTCACCGGGGAGCTGTTTTTT.

This clonotype was seen a handful of times. The chain recombines TRBV27 with TRBJ2-7; D is undetermined. CDR1 is MNHEY, CDR2 SMNVEV, per germline (reference sequence). Trimming cost V 5 bases and J 0 bases, with 17 bases left between them. The CDR3 consists of 16 residues. The DNA for the CDR3 is TGTGCCAGCAGTCCCCAGCTACTCCCCAGCTCCTACGAGCAGTACTTC. The encoded protein is CASSPQLLPSSYEQYF.

This clonotype was seen once. The chain uses TRBV28 and TRBJ1-4; possibly TRBD1 for D (6 bases). The germline CDR1 and CDR2 sequences are MDHEN and SYDVKM. The V and J ends lost 2 bases and 8 bases respectively, with 12 bases between them. The CDR3 spans 14 residues. Here the CDR3 reads CASSLTGRREKLFF. In DNA form, the CDR3 reads TGTGCCAGCAGTTTAACAGGGCGGAGGGAAAAACTGTTTTTT.